This note documents a single T cell receptor beta chain sequence. These data originate in a study of T cell changes during pregnancy in multiple sclerosis. The protocol was immunoSEQ multiplex PCR, while the TCRdb copy is restricted to in-frame clones and leaves out a portion. Among some 41,000 clones, roughly nine tenths were seen once, and the ten largest hold 0.5% to 0.65%. The CDR3 runs to 15 residues. Trimming stripped 6 bases from V and 0 bases from J, with 15 bases between. The V gene's germline CDR1 is SGDLS and CDR2 YYNGEE. This chain connects TRBV9 to TRBJ1-1; tentative D call: TRBD1 (6 bases). The input for sequencing was CD4+ T cells from peripheral blood mononuclear cells, taken in the first trimester of pregnancy. The clonotype was recovered from a female donor with multiple sclerosis, enrolled in a pregnancy study. The CDR3: CASKAGGPMNTEAFF. The CDR3 region has the DNA TGTGCCAGCAAAGCGGGGGGCCCAATGAACACTGAAGCTTTCTTT.